The 29 T cell receptor beta chains below come from one sample, sequenced in a study of response to subunit inactivated influenza vaccine. In TCRdb, the RT-PCR reads were re-called with MiXCR into one record per CDR3 protein. The sample includes roughly 670,000 distinct CDR3 sequences, 12% to 15% seen only once; the top ten take approximately 7.6%. This specimen consisted of PBMCs from blood, obtained 14 to 15 days before vaccination. The receptor source for this set is a man aged 45-65 years who received an inactivated influenza vaccine.

This clonotype was seen ten or more times. The chain has TRBV20-1 and TRBJ1-5; TRBD1 aligns across 7 bases. The junction had 2 bases not matched to a gene; V was cut back by 3 bases and J by 3 bases. Per germline, CDR1 DFQATT and CDR2 SNEGSKA (reference sequence). This CDR3 is 13 amino acids long. The CDR3 nucleotides read TGCAGTGCTAGGGGGACAGCCAATCAGCCCCAGCATTTT. Its protein is CSARGTANQPQHF.

The chain recombines TRBV5-1 with TRBJ2-7; 7 bases fit TRBD1. V shed 0 bases, J shed 4 bases, and the junction held 4 bases outside the gene matches. Looked up from germline, CDR1 is SGHRS and CDR2 is YFSETQ. This CDR3 is built from 14 residues. In DNA form, the CDR3 reads TGCGCCAGCAGCTTGGAAAAGGGGGCTTACGAGCAGTACTTC. Amino acids: CASSLEKGAYEQYF.

The rearrangement links TRBV12-3 or TRBV12-4 to TRBJ2-3; no clear D. This CDR3 has 16 amino acids. The germline V and J ends were trimmed by 2 bases and 2 bases, with 14 bases remaining between them. The CDR3 coding sequence is TGTGCCAGCAGTTTAAGACTCACATCTAACACAGATACGCAGTATTTT. Amino acids: CASSLRLTSNTDTQYF.

This clonotype was seen only once. V is TRBV29-1 and J is TRBJ2-3; the match to TRBD1 covers 8 bases. The end of the DNA aligns better with TRBJ1-5, so the J call may be wrong. The CDR3 runs to 15 residues. Germline V gene sequence: CDR1 SQVTM, CDR2 ANQGSEA. The CDR3 loop is CSVAPGGPSTDTQHF. Written as DNA, the CDR3 is TGCAGCGTCGCGCCAGGGGGCCCCAGCACAGATACGCAGCATTTT.

This clonotype was recorded at least ten times. V is TRBV20-1 and J is TRBJ2-1; D unclear. Germline CDR1 and CDR2: DFQATT and SNEGSKA (reference sequence). V shed 6 bases and J shed 4 bases, with 10 bases lying between them. This CDR3 comprises 12 residues. CDR3 coding DNA: TGCAGTGCCCCGGAGCTTTACAATGAGCAGTTCTTC. Its translation is CSAPELYNEQFF.

This clonotype was counted ten times or more. CDR3 amino acids: CASSYRQGGDTQYF. The CDR3 DNA reads as TGTGCCAGCAGCTATAGGCAAGGCGGTGATACGCAGTATTTT. This sequence joins TRBV5-5 and TRBJ2-3, with D hard to call. The ends were cut back, 3 bases at V and 6 bases at J, with 14 bases in the middle. This CDR3 comprises 14 residues. CDR1 and CDR2 from the germline V gene are SGHKS and YYEKEE (reference sequence).

The chain couples TRBV20-1 to TRBJ2-4; maybe TRBD1 (6 bases). V shed 0 bases and J shed 0 bases, with 12 bases lying between them. The CDR3 consists of 16 residues. Germline CDR1 reads DFQATT; CDR2 reads SNEGSKA (reference sequence). CDR3 bases: TGCAGTGCTAGAGATCAGGGGACCCTAGCCAAAAACATTCAGTACTTC. The encoded protein is CSARDQGTLAKNIQYF.

V usage is TRBV10-3 and J usage is TRBJ1-5; maybe TRBD1 (5 bases). The CDR3 is made up of 14 amino acids. Germline V gene data show CDR1 as ENHRY and CDR2 as SYGVKD. The V end lost 2 bases, the J end lost 4 bases, and 9 bases lay between the germline ends. The CDR3 loop is CAISEVRVNQPQHF. DNA of the CDR3: TGTGCCATCAGTGAGGTCAGGGTGAATCAGCCCCAGCATTTT.

V usage is TRBV11-3 and J usage is TRBJ2-7; 10 bases align to TRBD2. Germline CDR1 SGHNT, CDR2 YENEEA. The CDR3 length is 14 residues. After removal of 3 bases from V and 3 bases from J, the junction contained 2 bases not matched to a gene. CDR3 DNA sequence: TGTGCCAGCAGCTTTAGCGGGGGGCACTACGAGCAGTACTTC. It translates to CASSFSGGHYEQYF.

This clonotype has a handful of counts. The CDR3 loop is CASSHAPGTGGPDSSYNEQFF. The DNA for the CDR3 is TGTGCCAGCAGCCACGCTCCGGGGACAGGGGGCCCGGATTCCTCCTACAATGAGCAGTTCTTC. V is TRBV4-2 and J is TRBJ2-1; 12 bases match TRBD1. CDR3 length equals 21 residues. After removal of 3 bases from V and 0 bases from J, the junction contained 15 bases not matched to a gene. CDR1 is LGHNA, CDR2 YNFKEQ, per germline.

This chain links TRBV2 with TRBJ2-2; no reliable D call. CDR1 is SNHLY, CDR2 FYNNEI, per germline. The V end lost 1 base, the J end lost 6 bases, and 6 bases lay between the germline ends. This CDR3 contains 13 residues. CDR3 loop: CASSEGLAGELFF. The DNA for the CDR3 is TGTGCCAGCAGTGAAGGCCTAGCCGGGGAGCTGTTTTTT.

There are many counts of this clonotype. The V gene is TRBV5-6, the J gene TRBJ2-3; a weak D match, TRBD2 (5 bases). V lost 4 bases, J lost 4 bases, and 7 bases lay in between. The CDR3 spans 12 residues. Germline CDR1 SGHDT, CDR2 YYEEEE. CDR3 nucleotides: TGTGCCAGCAGCCCGGGATCAGATACGCAGTATTTT. Protein sequence: CASSPGSDTQYF.

In this sample, this clonotype turned up a few times. V is TRBV12-3 or TRBV12-4 and J is TRBJ2-4; D is uncertain. The length of the CDR3 is 13 residues. The V and J ends lost 4 bases and 0 bases respectively, with 4 bases between them. This CDR3 is CASSWVAKNIQYF. The CDR3 DNA is TGTGCCAGCAGTTGGGTAGCCAAAAACATTCAGTACTTC.

This clonotype was seen more than once but under ten times. This CDR3 reads CASSVGLGDNEQFF. CDR3 coding DNA: TGTGCCAGCAGCGTAGGACTAGGGGACAATGAGCAGTTCTTC. The V gene is TRBV9, the J gene TRBJ2-1, with D maybe TRBD2 (6 bases). The ends were cut back, 0 bases at V and 5 bases at J, with 9 bases in the middle. This CDR3 region has 14 residues. CDR1 SGDLS and CDR2 YYNGEE come from the germline V gene. The whole variable domain, filled in from reference TRBV9 and TRBJ2-1, reads DSGVTQTPKHLITATGQRVTLRCSPRSGDLSVYWYQQSLDQGLQFLIQYYNGEERAKGNILERFSAQQFPDLHSELNLSSLELGDSALYFCASSVGLGDNEQFFGPGTRLTVL.

This clonotype has a handful of counts. The V call is TRBV6-2 or TRBV6-3, the J call TRBJ2-1; 10 positions match TRBD1. In germline, CDR1 is MNHEY, CDR2 SVGEGT. V gave up 7 bases and J gave up 3 bases; unmatched junction bases: 6. CDR3 length: 15 amino acids. CDR3 coding DNA: TGTGCCAGCACCAGAGGGACAGGGGTCTACAATGAGCAGTTCTTC. This sequence encodes CASTRGTGVYNEQFF.

The chain recombines TRBV19 with TRBJ2-2; D is unclear. The CDR3 is 13 residues long. Germline V CDR1 and CDR2: LNHDA, SQIVND (reference sequence). Trimming removed 3 bases from V and 5 bases from J, with 7 bases in between. The CDR3 coding sequence is TGTGCCAGTAGTATTCGAAGGACCGGGGAGCTGTTTTTT. Its protein is CASSIRRTGELFF.

The gene calls are TRBV15 and TRBJ2-1, with 7 bases identical to TRBD2. This CDR3 is 16 amino acids long. J was trimmed by 0 bases and V by 5 bases; bases with no gene match: 7. Germline assignment: CDR1 LNHNV and CDR2 YYDKDF (reference sequence). The CDR3 spells CATSSRAGTSYNEQFF. CDR3 DNA sequence: TGTGCCACCAGCTCAAGAGCGGGAACCTCCTACAATGAGCAGTTCTTC.

This clonotype was recorded many times. V usage is TRBV27 and J usage is TRBJ1-1; the D is unclear. Germline loops: CDR1 MNHEY, CDR2 SMNVEV (reference sequence). The ends were cut back, 6 bases at V and 7 bases at J, with 18 bases in the middle. The length of the CDR3 is 14 residues. The CDR3 loop is CASRVQREASEAFF. CDR3 nucleotides: TGTGCCAGCAGGGTGCAGCGGGAGGCGAGTGAAGCTTTCTTT.

Points on this clonotype: A junction end diverges from the germline sequence, so it may reflect a read error. The chain links TRBV5-6 to TRBJ2-5; the D gene is possibly TRBD2 (5 bases). The length of the CDR3 is 13 residues. Germline CDR1 is SGHDT and CDR2 is YYEEEE. CDR3 in amino acids: CASSPRDGTKRGF. In DNA form, the CDR3 reads TGTGCCAGCAGCCCTCGGGATGGTACCAAGAGAGGCTTC.

This clonotype occurred many times. The genes are TRBV4-3 and TRBJ2-5; 10 bases fit TRBD2. The germline V gene encodes CDR1 LGHNA and CDR2 YSLEER. The CDR3 has 16 amino acids. With 0 bases clipped from V and 4 bases from J, the junction kept 5 bases outside the gene matches. The CDR3 sequence is CASSQDIAGGLETQYF. In DNA form, the CDR3 reads TGCGCCAGCAGCCAAGATATAGCGGGAGGTTTAGAGACCCAGTACTTC.

The chain combines TRBV6-2 or TRBV6-3 with TRBJ2-1; TRBD2 aligns across 7 bases. V lost 2 bases, J lost 12 bases, and 10 bases stayed unmatched. Germline values: CDR1 MNHEY, CDR2 SVGEGT. The CDR3 runs 14 residues. In DNA form, the CDR3 reads TGTGCCAGCAGTTACGGTGCGGGGGTGTTTTCGCAGTTCTTC. The encoded protein is CASSYGAGVFSQFF.

The chain employs TRBV20-1 and TRBJ2-7; D remains unclear. The CDR3 contains 14 residues. CDR1 and CDR2 (germline): DFQATT, SNEGSKA (reference sequence). V dropped 1 base and J dropped 2 bases, with 12 bases sitting between them. CDR3 protein: CSARGPEQTYEQYF. In DNA form, the CDR3 reads TGCAGTGCTAGAGGTCCGGAGCAGACCTACGAGCAGTACTTC.

The genes are TRBV9 and TRBJ2-1; D gene unclear. V dropped 0 bases and J dropped 7 bases, with 14 bases sitting between them. CDR3 size: 15 residues. The germline V gene has CDR1 SGDLS and CDR2 YYNGEE. CDR3 loop: CASSVASRIPNEQFF. CDR3 nucleotides: TGTGCCAGCAGCGTAGCTTCCCGGATACCTAATGAGCAGTTCTTC.

This clonotype occurred once. The V gene is TRBV11-2, the J gene TRBJ2-5, with 8 bases fitting TRBD1. The trim removed 4 bases at V and 5 bases at J, leaving 6 bases unmatched. There are 14 residues in the CDR3. Germline V lookup: CDR1 SGHAT, CDR2 FQNNGV. CDR3 bases: TGTGCCAGCAGCTCAGGGGGCCGGTTTGAGACCCAGTACTTC. It codes for CASSSGGRFETQYF.

The J gene is TRBJ2-1, the V gene TRBV6-2 or TRBV6-3; 9 bases line up with TRBD2. The CDR3 length is 13 residues. Germline CDR1 reads MNHEY; CDR2 reads SVGEGT. V trimming: 7 bases; J trimming: 7 bases; junction bases outside the gene matches: 5. CDR3 in amino acids: CASKLGLANEQFF. The DNA of the CDR3 is TGTGCCAGCAAATTGGGACTAGCAAATGAGCAGTTCTTC.

This clonotype was observed a handful of times. This chain uses TRBV14 with TRBJ2-3; 7 bases align to TRBD1. Germline V gene data show CDR1 as SGHDN and CDR2 as FVKESK. With 0 bases clipped from V and 6 bases from J, the junction kept 6 bases outside the gene matches. The CDR3 runs to 15 residues. Written as DNA, the CDR3 is TGTGCCAGCAGCCAAGATTTAGGGGGCTGGGATACGCAGTATTTT. Protein: CASSQDLGGWDTQYF.

This clonotype has more than one count but fewer than ten. The chain recombines TRBV10-3 with TRBJ2-5; TRBD1 matches at 7 bases. V lost 5 bases, J lost 6 bases, and 18 bases stayed unmatched. Germline V gene lookup returns CDR1 ENHRY and CDR2 SYGVKD. CDR3 length equals 17 residues. CDR3 sequence: CAISQNQNRTGVKTQYF. The CDR3 DNA reads as TGTGCCATCAGTCAGAACCAGAACCGGACAGGAGTGAAGACCCAGTACTTC.

The CDR3 region is CSARSRTGTDTQYF. CDR3 in DNA: TGCAGTGCTAGATCCAGGACAGGCACAGATACGCAGTATTTT. The chain has TRBV20-1 and TRBJ2-3; perhaps TRBD1 as D (6 bases). V was clipped by 2 bases and J by 1 base, with 10 bases between them. The germline V gene has CDR1 DFQATT and CDR2 SNEGSKA (reference sequence). This CDR3 comprises 14 residues.

This clonotype has only a few counts. This chain uses TRBV5-4 with TRBJ1-1; tentatively, D is TRBD1 (5 bases). V lost 3 bases to trimming and J lost 7 bases, with 22 bases between them. Germline V CDR1 and CDR2: SGHNT, YYREEE (reference sequence). The CDR3 spans 16 residues. The CDR3 loop reads CASSSSRRTFEGEAFF. In DNA form, the CDR3 reads TGTGCCAGCAGCTCTAGCCGCAGGACATTCGAAGGTGAAGCTTTCTTT.